This TCR beta chain was documented in a study of post-analysis software for immune sequencing data (dated by TCRdb to 2014 to 2015). With respect to the entire study: Disease courses on record covered relapsing-remitting, secondary progressive and progressive-relapsing multiple sclerosis, though some patients had no subtype annotation. A subset of samples was prepared in parallel using single-end sample barcoding, then pooled and co-amplified after Illumina adapter ligation. The patient repertoires were compared against approximately eleven previously published healthy control repertoires obtained from donors aged roughly 6 to 28 years.

The research as a whole found: Direct clustering with F measure showed strong co-clustering of samples prepared in the same batch, prompting a batch-effect correction. The multiple sclerosis patient group was slightly younger than the control group. Significantly higher frequencies in patients than in controls were found for several TRBV segments, including TRBV5-6, TRBV5-1 and TRBV20-1. Compared with controls, multiple sclerosis patients had significantly lower normalized Chao1 diversity, a finding suggesting substantial peripheral T-cell clonal expansion.

To demonstrate the VDJtools post-analysis software, the study profiled TCR beta repertoires from the peripheral blood of approximately twelve young patients with multiple sclerosis. Multiple sclerosis patients were children and adolescents aged 6 to 15 years. About this clonotype itself: Its antigen is not yet known. No much larger clone exists at a distance of one base, and base qualities are not known.

The germline V gene specifies SGHDT as CDR1 and YYEEEE as CDR2. The CDR3 starts with the cysteine, ends with the phenylalanine, and has 15 residues. The CDR3 DNA has 45 bases and is translated from base 1. The V end loses 4 bases and the J end loses 4 bases, and a stretch of 18 bases separates them. Library creation used PCR. Sequenced using an Illumina HiSeq 2500. To reduce PCR and sequencing biases, unique molecular identifiers were built into the TCR beta cDNA libraries. Around 500,000 cDNA molecules were obtained for every 1 to 10 million input T cells, so each molecule roughly corresponded to one T cell. Patient libraries were prepared and sequenced with the same protocol used for the earlier healthy control dataset. Within a given batch, samples were prepared together, multiplexed and sequenced on the same HiSeq lane. The original methods were these. Raw barcoded reads were processed with MIGEC, discarding single-read molecular identifier groups before consensus assembly and CDR3 extraction. VDJtools was used for post-analysis of the clonotype tables, with diversity normalized by down-sampling every dataset to the smallest sample size. In repertoire overlap clustering, CDR3 amino acid sequences, but not nucleotide sequences, were matched to correct batch-related cross-sample contamination. Using fastp trimming at Q25 and MiXCR clonotype assembly, TCRdb reanalyzed the public sequencing data and kept in-frame beta chains. Each record represents a unique CDR3 protein, reported with the most common genes and DNA among its rows. The V and J calls here are based on TCRdb, not the publication. In all, the sample holds 800,000 to 950,000 distinct CDR3 sequences, and around 53% of those were seen once. The top ten clones comprise roughly 4.4% of the sample.

The TCR sequence derives from a girl aged 10 to 17 with multiple sclerosis. The specimen was blood. The chain was built from TRBV5-6 and TRBJ2-7, with the identity of the D gene unclear. This receptor carries the CDR3 CASSVESLGFYEQYF. The sequenced DNA is TGTGCCAGCAGCGTGGAATCTCTTGGGTTTTACGAGCAGTACTTC.